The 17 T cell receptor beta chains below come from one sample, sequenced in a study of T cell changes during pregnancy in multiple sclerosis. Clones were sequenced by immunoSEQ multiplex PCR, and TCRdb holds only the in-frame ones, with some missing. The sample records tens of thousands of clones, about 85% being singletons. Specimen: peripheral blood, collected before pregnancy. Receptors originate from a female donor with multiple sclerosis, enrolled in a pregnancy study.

CDR3 DNA: TGTGCCAGCAGCTTAACCGTGAACACTGAAGCTTTCTTT. The encoded protein is CASSLTVNTEAFF. The chain recombines TRBV7-3 with TRBJ1-1; no clear D. This CDR3 region has 13 residues. V lost 0 bases and J lost 0, with 2 bases in between. Germline CDR1 SGHTA, CDR2 FQGTGA.

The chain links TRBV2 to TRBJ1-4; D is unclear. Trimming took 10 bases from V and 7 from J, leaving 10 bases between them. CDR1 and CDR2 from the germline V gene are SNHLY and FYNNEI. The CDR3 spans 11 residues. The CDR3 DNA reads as TGTGCCATCGGAGCATCTGAAAAACTGTTTTTT. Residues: CAIGASEKLFF.

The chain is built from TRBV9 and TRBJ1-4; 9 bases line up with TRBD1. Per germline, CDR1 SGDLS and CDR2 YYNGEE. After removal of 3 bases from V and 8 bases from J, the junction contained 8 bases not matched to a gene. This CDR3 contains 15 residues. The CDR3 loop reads CASSESGTGWEKLFF. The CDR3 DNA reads TGTGCCAGCAGCGAGTCCGGGACAGGGTGGGAAAAACTGTTTTTT.

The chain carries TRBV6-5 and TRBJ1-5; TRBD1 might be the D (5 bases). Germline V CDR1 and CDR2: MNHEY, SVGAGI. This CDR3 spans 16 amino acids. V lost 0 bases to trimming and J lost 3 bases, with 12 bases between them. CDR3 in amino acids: CASSYSDSPINQPQHF. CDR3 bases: TGTGCCAGCAGTTACTCAGACAGTCCCATCAATCAGCCCCAGCATTTT.

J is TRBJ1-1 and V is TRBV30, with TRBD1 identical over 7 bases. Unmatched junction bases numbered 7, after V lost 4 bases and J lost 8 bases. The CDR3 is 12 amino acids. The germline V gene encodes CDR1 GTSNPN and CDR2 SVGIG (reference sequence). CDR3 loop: CAWTTGSREAFF. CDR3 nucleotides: TGTGCCTGGACGACAGGGAGTCGAGAAGCTTTCTTT.

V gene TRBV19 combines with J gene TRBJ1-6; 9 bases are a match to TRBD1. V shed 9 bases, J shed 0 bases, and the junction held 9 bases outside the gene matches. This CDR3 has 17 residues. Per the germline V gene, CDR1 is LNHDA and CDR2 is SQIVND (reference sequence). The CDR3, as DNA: TGTGCCAGCGCAACCGGGACAGGGAGCTCCTATAATTCACCCCTCCACTTT. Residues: CASATGTGSSYNSPLHF. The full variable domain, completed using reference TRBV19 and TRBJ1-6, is DGGITQSPKYLFRKEGQNVTLSCEQNLNHDAMYWYRQDPGQGLRLIYYSQIVNDFQKGDIAEGYSVSREKKESFPLTVTSAQKNPTAFYLCASATGTGSSYNSPLHFGNGTRLTVT.

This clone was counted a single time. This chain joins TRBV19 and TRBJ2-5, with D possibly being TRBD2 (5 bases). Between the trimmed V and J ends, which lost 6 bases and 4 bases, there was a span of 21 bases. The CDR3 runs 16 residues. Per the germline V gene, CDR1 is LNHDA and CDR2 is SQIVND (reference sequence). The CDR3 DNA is TGTGCCAGTAGGGGAGTCGACATATTTCGCCGAGAGACCCAGTACTTC. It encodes CASRGVDIFRRETQYF.

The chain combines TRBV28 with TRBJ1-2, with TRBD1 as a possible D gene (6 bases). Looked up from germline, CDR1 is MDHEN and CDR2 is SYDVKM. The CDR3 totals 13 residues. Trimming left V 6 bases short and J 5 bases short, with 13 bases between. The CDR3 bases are TGTGCCAGCAGCTACGGACAGTTTTATGGCTACACCTTC. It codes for CASSYGQFYGYTF.

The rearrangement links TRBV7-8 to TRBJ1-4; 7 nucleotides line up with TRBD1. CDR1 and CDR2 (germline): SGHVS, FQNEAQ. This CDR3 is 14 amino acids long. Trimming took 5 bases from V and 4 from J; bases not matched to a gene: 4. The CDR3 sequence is CASSRDRLNEKLFF. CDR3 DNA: TGTGCCAGCAGCCGGGACAGACTTAATGAAAAACTGTTTTTT.

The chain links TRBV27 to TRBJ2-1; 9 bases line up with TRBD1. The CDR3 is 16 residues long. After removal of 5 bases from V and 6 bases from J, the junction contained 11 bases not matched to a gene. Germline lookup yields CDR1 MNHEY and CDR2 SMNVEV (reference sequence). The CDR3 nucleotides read TGTGCCAGCAGTCCCAATGGACAGGGGTTTTTCAATGAGCAGTTCTTC. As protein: CASSPNGQGFFNEQFF.

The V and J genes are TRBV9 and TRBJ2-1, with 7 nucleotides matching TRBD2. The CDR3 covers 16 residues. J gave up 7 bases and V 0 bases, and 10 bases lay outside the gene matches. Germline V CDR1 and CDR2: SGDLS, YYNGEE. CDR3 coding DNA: TGTGCCAGCAGCGTAGATCCTAGCGGTATTTTAAATGAGCAGTTCTTC. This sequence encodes CASSVDPSGILNEQFF.

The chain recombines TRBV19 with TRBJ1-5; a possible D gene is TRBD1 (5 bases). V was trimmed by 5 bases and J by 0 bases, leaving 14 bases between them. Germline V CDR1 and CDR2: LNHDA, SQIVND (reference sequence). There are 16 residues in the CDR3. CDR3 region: CASSAPLQDSNQPQHF. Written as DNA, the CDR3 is TGTGCCAGTAGTGCACCCCTACAGGATAGCAATCAGCCCCAGCATTTT.

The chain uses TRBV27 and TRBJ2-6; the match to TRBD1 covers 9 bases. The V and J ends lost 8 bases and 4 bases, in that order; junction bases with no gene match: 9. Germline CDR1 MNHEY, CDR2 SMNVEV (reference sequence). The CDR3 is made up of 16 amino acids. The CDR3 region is CASHRQGDAGANVLTF. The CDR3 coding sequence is TGTGCCAGCCACAGACAGGGGGATGCAGGGGCCAACGTCCTGACTTTC.

CDR3 in amino acids: CASSEKGALGETQYF. The DNA for the CDR3 is TGTGCCAGCAGTGAAAAGGGGGCATTAGGAGAGACCCAGTACTTC. V usage is TRBV2 and J usage is TRBJ2-5, with 7 bases identical to TRBD1. In germline, CDR1 is SNHLY, CDR2 FYNNEI. V dropped 2 bases and J dropped 4; count of bases not matched to a gene: 7. CDR3 length: 15 amino acids.

This CDR3 reads CASSLEHGRENTEAFF. The CDR3 DNA reads as TGTGCCAGCAGCTTAGAACATGGACGGGAGAATACTGAAGCTTTCTTT. The V call is TRBV7-3, the J call TRBJ1-1; D gene unclear. V lost 2 bases to trimming and J lost 5 bases, with 18 bases between them. CDR1 and CDR2 (germline): SGHTA, FQGTGA. The CDR3 loop spans 16 amino acids.

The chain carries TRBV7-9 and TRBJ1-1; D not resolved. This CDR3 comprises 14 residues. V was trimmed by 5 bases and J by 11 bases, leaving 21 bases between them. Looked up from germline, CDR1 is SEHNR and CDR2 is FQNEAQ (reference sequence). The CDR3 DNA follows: TGTGCCAGCAGCCCTACCATTGGCCGGGGTGTGGCTTTCTTT. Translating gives CASSPTIGRGVAFF.

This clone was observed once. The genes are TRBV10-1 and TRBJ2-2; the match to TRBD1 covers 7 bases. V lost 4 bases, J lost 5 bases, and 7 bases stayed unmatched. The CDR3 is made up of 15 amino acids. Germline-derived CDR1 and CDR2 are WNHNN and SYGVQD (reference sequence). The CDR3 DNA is TGCGCCAGCAGTGTCCTCGACAGGGAGACCGGGGAGCTGTTTTTT. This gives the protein CASSVLDRETGELFF.